The entry below describes one TCR beta chain. The data were obtained in a study of control samples from healthy donors and cancer patients. TCRdb's table, derived via immunoSEQ multiplex PCR, lists solely in-frame clones and lacks some. The sample carries over 20,000 clones, 82% recorded once. The sample taken for sequencing was PBMCs. The sequence was collected from a man aged 55 to 70 with colorectal cancer.

In nucleotides, the CDR3 is TGTGCCAGCAGCTTGACCCAAGGACCTGAAGCTTTCTTT. Translation: CASSLTQGPEAFF. The V call is TRBV5-6, the J call TRBJ1-1; no clear D gene. The CDR3 sequence is 13 residues long. The germline V gene encodes CDR1 SGHDT and CDR2 YYEEEE. V was cut by 1 base and J by 6 bases, with 10 bases left in between.